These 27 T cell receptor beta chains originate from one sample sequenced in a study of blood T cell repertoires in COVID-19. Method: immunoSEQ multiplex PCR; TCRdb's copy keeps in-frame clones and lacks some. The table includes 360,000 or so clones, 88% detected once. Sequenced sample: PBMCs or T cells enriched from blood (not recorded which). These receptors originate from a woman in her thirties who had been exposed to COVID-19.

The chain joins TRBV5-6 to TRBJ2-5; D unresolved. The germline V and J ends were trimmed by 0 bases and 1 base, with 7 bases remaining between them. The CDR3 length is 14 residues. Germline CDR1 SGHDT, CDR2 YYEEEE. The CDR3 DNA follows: TGTGCCAGCAGCTTGGTTCTCTCCCAAGAGACCCAGTACTTC. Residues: CASSLVLSQETQYF.

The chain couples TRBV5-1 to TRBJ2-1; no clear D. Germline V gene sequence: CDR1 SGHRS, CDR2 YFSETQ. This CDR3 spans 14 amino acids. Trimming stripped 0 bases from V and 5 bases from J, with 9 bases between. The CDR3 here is CASSLGPRNNEQFF. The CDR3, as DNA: TGCGCCAGCAGCTTGGGCCCCAGGAACAATGAGCAGTTCTTC.

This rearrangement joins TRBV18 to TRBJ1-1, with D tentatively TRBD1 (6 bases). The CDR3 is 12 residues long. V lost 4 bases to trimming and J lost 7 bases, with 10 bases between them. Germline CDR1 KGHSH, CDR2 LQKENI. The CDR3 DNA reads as TGTGCCAGCTCACAGCGGGACATTGAAGCTTTCTTT. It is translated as CASSQRDIEAFF.

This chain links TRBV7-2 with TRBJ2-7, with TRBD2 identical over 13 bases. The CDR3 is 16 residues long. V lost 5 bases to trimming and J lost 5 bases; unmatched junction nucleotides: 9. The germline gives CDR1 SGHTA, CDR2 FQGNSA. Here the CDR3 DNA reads TGTGCCAGCAGCACCCTTACTAGCGGGAGGGCCCACGAGCAGTACTTC. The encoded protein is CASSTLTSGRAHEQYF. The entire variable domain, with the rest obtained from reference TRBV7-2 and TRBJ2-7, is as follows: GAGVSQSPSNKVTEKGKDVELRCDPISGHTALYWYRQSLGQGLEFLIYFQGNSAPDKSGLPSDRFSAERTGGSVSTLTIQRTQQEDSAVYLCASSTLTSGRAHEQYFGPGTRLTVT.

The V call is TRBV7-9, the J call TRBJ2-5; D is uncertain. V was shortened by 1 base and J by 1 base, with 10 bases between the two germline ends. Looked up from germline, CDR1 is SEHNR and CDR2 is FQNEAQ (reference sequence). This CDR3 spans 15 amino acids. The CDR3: CASSLDEALQETQYF. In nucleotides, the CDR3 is TGTGCCAGCAGCTTAGACGAGGCCCTCCAAGAGACCCAGTACTTC.

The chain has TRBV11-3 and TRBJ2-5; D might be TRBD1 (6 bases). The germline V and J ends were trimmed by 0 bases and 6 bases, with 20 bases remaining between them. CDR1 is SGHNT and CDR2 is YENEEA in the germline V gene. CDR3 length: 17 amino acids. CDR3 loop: CASSLDIGAGVKKTQYF. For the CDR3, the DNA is TGTGCCAGCAGCTTAGATATCGGGGCAGGGGTGAAGAAGACCCAGTACTTC.

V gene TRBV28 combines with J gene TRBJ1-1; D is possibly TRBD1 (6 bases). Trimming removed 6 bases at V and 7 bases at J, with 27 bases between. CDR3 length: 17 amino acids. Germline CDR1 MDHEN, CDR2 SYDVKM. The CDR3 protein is CASSRRAGQTHLIEAFF. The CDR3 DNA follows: TGTGCCAGCAGCCGAAGGGCTGGACAGACGCATTTAATTGAAGCTTTCTTT.

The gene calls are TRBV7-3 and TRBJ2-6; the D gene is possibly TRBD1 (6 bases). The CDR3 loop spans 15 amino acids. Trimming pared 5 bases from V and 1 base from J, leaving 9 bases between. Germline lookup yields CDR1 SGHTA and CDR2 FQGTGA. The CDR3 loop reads CASSTRGSGANVLTF. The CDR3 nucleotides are TGTGCCAGCAGCACCAGGGGTTCTGGGGCCAACGTCCTGACTTTC.

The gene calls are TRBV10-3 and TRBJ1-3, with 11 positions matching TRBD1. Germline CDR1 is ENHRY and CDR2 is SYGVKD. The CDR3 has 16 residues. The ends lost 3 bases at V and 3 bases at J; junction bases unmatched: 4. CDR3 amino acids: CAISDRTGGHGNTIYF. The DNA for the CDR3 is TGTGCCATCAGTGACCGGACAGGGGGCCATGGAAACACCATATATTTT.

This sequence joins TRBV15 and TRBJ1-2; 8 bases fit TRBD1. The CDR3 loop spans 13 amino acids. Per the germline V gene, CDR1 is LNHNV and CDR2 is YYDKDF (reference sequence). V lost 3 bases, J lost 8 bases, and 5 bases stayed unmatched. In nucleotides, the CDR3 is TGTGCCACCAGCAGCCAGGGGGCGCGAGGCTACACCTTC. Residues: CATSSQGARGYTF.

CDR3 DNA: TGTGCCAGTAGCTCTCCGGGAGAGAACAATGAGCAGTTCTTC. This translates into CASSSPGENNEQFF. This chain connects TRBV19 to TRBJ2-1; a weak D match, TRBD2 (6 bases). V lost 6 bases to trimming and J lost 5 bases, with 14 bases between them. This CDR3 has 14 residues. Germline V lookup: CDR1 LNHDA, CDR2 SQIVND (reference sequence).

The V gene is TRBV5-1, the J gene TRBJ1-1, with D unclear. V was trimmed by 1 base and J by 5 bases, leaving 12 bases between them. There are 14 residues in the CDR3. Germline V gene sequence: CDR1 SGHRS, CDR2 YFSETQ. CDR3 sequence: CASSLSQWFTEAFF. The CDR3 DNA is TGCGCCAGCAGCTTGTCACAGTGGTTTACTGAAGCTTTCTTT.

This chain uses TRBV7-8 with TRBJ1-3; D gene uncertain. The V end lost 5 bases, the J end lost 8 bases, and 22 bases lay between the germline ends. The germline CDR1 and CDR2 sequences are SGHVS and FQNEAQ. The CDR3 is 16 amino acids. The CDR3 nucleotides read TGTGCCAGCAGCCACCCCCGCGAGGGCCAGTGGGACACCATATATTTT. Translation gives CASSHPREGQWDTIYF.

CDR3 residues: CASSQEGVAGANLYNEQFF. The CDR3 DNA sequence: TGTGCCAGCAGCCAAGAGGGGGTAGCGGGGGCTAATCTTTACAATGAGCAGTTCTTC. J is TRBJ2-1 and V is TRBV4-2, with TRBD2 matching 9 bases. CDR1 is LGHNA, CDR2 YNFKEQ, per germline. V lost 0 bases, J lost 4 bases, and 13 bases stayed unmatched. The CDR3 loop spans 19 amino acids.

The CDR3 loop reads CASSFGGGTGSYEQYF. The CDR3 coding sequence is TGCGCCAGCAGCTTTGGGGGAGGGACAGGGAGCTACGAGCAGTACTTC. The V gene is TRBV5-1, the J gene TRBJ2-7; 9 nucleotides match TRBD1. The trim removed 2 bases at V and 3 bases at J, leaving 9 bases unmatched. The CDR3 has 16 residues. CDR1 and CDR2 from the germline V gene are SGHRS and YFSETQ.

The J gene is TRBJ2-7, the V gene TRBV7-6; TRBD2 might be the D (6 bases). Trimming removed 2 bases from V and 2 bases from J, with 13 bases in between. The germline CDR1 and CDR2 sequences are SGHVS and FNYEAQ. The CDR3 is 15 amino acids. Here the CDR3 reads CASSLSPGAAYEQYF. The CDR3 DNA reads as TGTGCCAGCAGCTTAAGTCCGGGAGCGGCCTACGAGCAGTACTTC. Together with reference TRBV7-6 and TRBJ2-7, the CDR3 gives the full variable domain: GAGVSQSPRYKVTKRGQDVALRCDPISGHVSLYWYRQALGQGPEFLTYFNYEAQQDKSGLPNDRFSAERPEGSISTLTIQRTEQRDSAMYRCASSLSPGAAYEQYFGPGTRLTVT.

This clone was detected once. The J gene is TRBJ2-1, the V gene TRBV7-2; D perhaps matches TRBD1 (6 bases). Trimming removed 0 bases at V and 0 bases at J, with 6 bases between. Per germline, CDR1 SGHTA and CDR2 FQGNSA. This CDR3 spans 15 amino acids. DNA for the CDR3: TGTGCCAGCAGCTTAGCGGGGGCCTCCTACAATGAGCAGTTCTTC. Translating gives CASSLAGASYNEQFF.

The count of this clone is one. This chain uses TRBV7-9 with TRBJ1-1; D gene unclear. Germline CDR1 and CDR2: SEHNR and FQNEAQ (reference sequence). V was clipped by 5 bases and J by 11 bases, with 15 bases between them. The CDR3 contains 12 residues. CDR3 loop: CASSLMGDGAFF. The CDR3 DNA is TGTGCCAGCAGCCTCATGGGAGACGGGGCTTTCTTT.

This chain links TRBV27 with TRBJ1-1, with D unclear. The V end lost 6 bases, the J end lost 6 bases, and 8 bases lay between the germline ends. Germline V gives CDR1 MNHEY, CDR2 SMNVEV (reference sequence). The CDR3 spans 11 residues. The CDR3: CASRREAEAFF. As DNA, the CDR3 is TGTGCCAGCAGGCGAGAGGCTGAAGCTTTCTTT.

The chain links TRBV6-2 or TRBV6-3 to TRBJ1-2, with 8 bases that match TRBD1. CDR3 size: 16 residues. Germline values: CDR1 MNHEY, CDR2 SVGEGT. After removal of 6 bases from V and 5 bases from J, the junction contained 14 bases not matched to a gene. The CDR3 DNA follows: TGTGCCAGCAGCCCTCGACAGGGGAAAAACTATTATGGCTACACCTTC. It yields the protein CASSPRQGKNYYGYTF.

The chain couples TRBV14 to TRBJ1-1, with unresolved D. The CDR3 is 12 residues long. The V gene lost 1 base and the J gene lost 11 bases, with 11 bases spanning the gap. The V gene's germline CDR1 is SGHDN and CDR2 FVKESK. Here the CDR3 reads CASSQGYMLAFF. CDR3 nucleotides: TGTGCCAGCAGCCAAGGGTACATGCTGGCTTTCTTT.

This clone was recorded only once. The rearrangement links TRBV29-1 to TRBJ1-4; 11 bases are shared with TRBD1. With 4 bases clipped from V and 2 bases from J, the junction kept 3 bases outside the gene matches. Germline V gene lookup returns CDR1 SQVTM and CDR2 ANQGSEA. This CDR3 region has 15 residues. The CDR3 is CSVGTGGSTNEKLFF. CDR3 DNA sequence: TGCAGCGTTGGGACAGGGGGCTCTACTAATGAAAAACTGTTTTTT. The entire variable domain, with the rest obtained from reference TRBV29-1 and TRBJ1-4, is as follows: SAVISQKPSRDICQRGTSLTIQCQVDSQVTMMFWYRQQPGQSLTLIATANQGSEATYESGFVIDKFPISRPNLTFSTLTVSNMSPEDSSIYLCSVGTGGSTNEKLFFGSGTQLSVL.

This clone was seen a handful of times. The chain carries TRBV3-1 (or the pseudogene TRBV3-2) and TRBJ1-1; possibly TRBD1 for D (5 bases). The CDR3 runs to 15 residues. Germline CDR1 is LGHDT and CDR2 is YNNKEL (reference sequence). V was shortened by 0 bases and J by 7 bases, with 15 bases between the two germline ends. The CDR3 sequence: CASSQDLGRAVEAFF. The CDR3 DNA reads TGTGCCAGCAGCCAAGATCTTGGCAGGGCAGTTGAAGCTTTCTTT.

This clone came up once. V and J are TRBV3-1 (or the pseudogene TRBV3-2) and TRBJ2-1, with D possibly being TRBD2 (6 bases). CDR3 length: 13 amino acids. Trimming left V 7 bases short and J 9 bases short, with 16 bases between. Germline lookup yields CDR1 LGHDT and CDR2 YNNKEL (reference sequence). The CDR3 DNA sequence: TGTGCCAGCAACGGAGGGGCCCCGCGTGAGCAGTTCTTC. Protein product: CASNGGAPREQFF.

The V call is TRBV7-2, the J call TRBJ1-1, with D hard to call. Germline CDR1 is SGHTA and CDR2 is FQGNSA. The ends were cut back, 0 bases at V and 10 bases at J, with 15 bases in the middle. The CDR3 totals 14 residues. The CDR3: CASSLAGSSAGAFF. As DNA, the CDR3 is TGTGCCAGCAGCTTAGCTGGGTCCTCGGCAGGAGCTTTCTTT.

For the CDR3, the DNA is TGTGCCAGCTACAGGGGTAACACCATATATTTT. It specifies CASYRGNTIYF. This chain connects TRBV12-3 or TRBV12-4 to TRBJ1-3, with 7 bases identical to TRBD1. This CDR3 is built from 11 residues. V was pared by 8 bases and J by 7 bases, with 2 bases of the junction left unmatched.

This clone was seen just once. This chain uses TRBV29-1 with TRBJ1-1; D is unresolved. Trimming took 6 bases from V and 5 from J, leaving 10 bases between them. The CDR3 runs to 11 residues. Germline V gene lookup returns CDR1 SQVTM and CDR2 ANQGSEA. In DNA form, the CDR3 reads TGCAGCGTCCCATCGGGAACTGAAGCTTTCTTT. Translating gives CSVPSGTEAFF.